This TCR beta chain was sequenced for a study of cytomegalovirus exposure and HLA in healthy donors. 60 Vbeta and 13 Jbeta primers were used in PCR. Sequencing used immunoSEQ multiplex PCR; TCRdb keeps in-frame clones, though not all of them. Found here are 53,000 or so clones; the top ten clones hold 6.1%. On this clone: The antigen remains unidentified.

Study-level points and caveats: V- and J-gene trimming in TCR beta was tied to a missense DCLRE1C variant by an analysis performed later.

V dropped 3 bases and J dropped 1; count of bases not matched to a gene: 3. The CDR3 runs to 15 residues. Germline V gene sequence: CDR1 LNHDA, CDR2 SQIVND (reference sequence). This sequence was found in a male donor in good health and CMV-seropositive. The sequenced sample consisted of PBMCs. The V gene is TRBV19, the J gene TRBJ2-1, with 7 bases lining up with TRBD1. This chain's CDR3 is CASSMTGTSYNEQFF. The CDR3 nucleotides read TGTGCCAGTAGTATGACAGGGACATCCTACAATGAGCAGTTCTTC. Full variable domain (remainder filled in from reference TRBV19 and TRBJ2-1): DGGITQSPKYLFRKEGQNVTLSCEQNLNHDAMYWYRQDPGQGLRLIYYSQIVNDFQKGDIAEGYSVSREKKESFPLTVTSAQKNPTAFYLCASSMTGTSYNEQFFGPGTRLTVL.